A single sample is the source of the 32 T cell receptor beta chains below, sequenced in a study of blood T cell repertoires in COVID-19. Here immunoSEQ multiplex PCR was the method, and the copy in TCRdb shows in-frame clones only, minus some. The sample contains approximately 350,000 clones, 80% to 90% of which appear only once. Sequencing input: peripheral blood. The receptor source for this set is a man in his forties with acute or convalescent COVID-19.

Here the CDR3 DNA reads TGTGCCAGCAGCTTAGCAACAGGGGGCTACGAGCAGTACTTC. Translation gives CASSLATGGYEQYF. This sequence joins TRBV11-2 and TRBJ2-7; 8 nucleotides line up with TRBD1. The V gene's germline CDR1 is SGHAT and CDR2 FQNNGV. The CDR3 totals 14 residues. The junction had 2 bases not matched to a gene; V was cut back by 1 base and J by 3 bases.

This clone was seen many times. This CDR3 is also generated by other DNA sequences in the sample. This chain uses TRBV5-1 with TRBJ2-1, with 10 nucleotides matching TRBD2. Germline CDR1 and CDR2: SGHRS and YFSETQ. The CDR3 loop spans 14 amino acids. After removal of 4 bases from V and 10 bases from J, the junction contained 8 bases not matched to a gene. CDR3 sequence reads: CASSRLAGGWEQFF. The DNA of the CDR3 is TGCGCCAGCAGCAGATTAGCGGGGGGTTGGGAGCAGTTCTTC.

The DNA of the CDR3 is TGTGCCAGCAGTTTAGCCAGGAATCAGCCCCAGCATTTT. Its translation: CASSLARNQPQHF. The chain has TRBV12-3 or TRBV12-4 and TRBJ1-5; no clear D gene. V was shortened by 0 bases and J by 4 bases, with 4 bases between the two germline ends. The CDR3 totals 13 residues.

V and J are TRBV21-1 and TRBJ1-5. TRBV21-1 is annotated as a pseudogene. This CDR3 is 16 amino acids long. CDR3 residues: CASSYDGREEIRPQHF. DNA of the CDR3: TGTGCCAGCAGCTATGATGGAAGAGAGGAGATTAGGCCCCAGCATTTT.

This rearrangement joins TRBV5-4 to TRBJ1-6; D is uncertain. Germline V lookup: CDR1 SGHNT, CDR2 YYREEE (reference sequence). The ends were cut back, 4 bases at V and 8 bases at J, with 10 bases in the middle. The CDR3 covers 13 residues. The CDR3 loop is CASSRREDSPLHF. The CDR3 region has the DNA TGTGCCAGCAGCCGCCGGGAGGATTCACCCCTCCACTTT.

This clone was observed once. Other DNA sequences in the same sample also yield this CDR3. V is TRBV5-1 and J is TRBJ2-1; 9 bases are shared with TRBD2. The germline V gene has CDR1 SGHRS and CDR2 YFSETQ. The junction had 3 bases not matched to a gene; V was cut back by 0 bases and J by 2 bases. The CDR3 contains 16 residues. CDR3 DNA sequence: TGCGCCAGCAGCTTGGCGGCGGGAGGGGCCTACAATGAGCAGTTCTTC. Amino acid sequence: CASSLAAGGAYNEQFF. The full variable domain, completed using reference TRBV5-1 and TRBJ2-1, is KAGVTQTPRYLIKTRGQQVTLSCSPISGHRSVSWYQQTPGQGLQFLFEYFSETQRNKGNFPGRFSGRQFSNSRSEMNVSTLELGDSALYLCASSLAAGGAYNEQFFGPGTRLTVL.

The CDR3 reads CASSEGATNEKLFF. Written as DNA, the CDR3 is TGCGCCAGCAGCGAGGGCGCAACTAATGAAAAACTGTTTTTT. The rearrangement joins TRBV5-1 to TRBJ1-4; D uncertain. The CDR3 runs 14 residues. Per germline, CDR1 SGHRS and CDR2 YFSETQ. Deletions cut 4 bases from V and 0 bases from J, with 7 bases between.

The chain combines TRBV7-2 with TRBJ1-6; D possibly corresponds to TRBD1 (6 bases). Germline CDR1 SGHTA, CDR2 FQGNSA. The CDR3 runs 16 residues. V was clipped by 2 bases and J by 3 bases, with 11 bases between them. CDR3 loop: CASSLSPGHYNSPLHF. DNA for the CDR3: TGTGCCAGCAGCTTATCCCCGGGACACTATAATTCACCCCTCCACTTT.

The chain links TRBV6-1 to TRBJ2-1; 11 bases are shared with TRBD1. The CDR3 totals 16 residues. Germline CDR1 MNHNS, CDR2 SASEGT. With 3 bases clipped from V and 8 bases from J, the junction kept 9 bases outside the gene matches. The CDR3 here is CASSDLRTGGQDEQFF. CDR3 nucleotide sequence: TGTGCCAGCAGTGATTTGAGGACAGGGGGCCAGGATGAGCAGTTCTTC.

The CDR3, as DNA: TGTGCCAGCAGCCTTGAAGGGGGCGGCACTGAAGCTTTCTTT. Protein sequence: CASSLEGGGTEAFF. V usage is TRBV3-1 (or the pseudogene TRBV3-2) and J usage is TRBJ1-1; the match to TRBD1 covers 7 bases. The CDR3 is 14 amino acids. The trim removed 4 bases at V and 4 bases at J, leaving 6 bases unmatched. Germline V gene lookup returns CDR1 LGHDT and CDR2 YNNKEL (reference sequence).

The chain uses TRBV5-1 and TRBJ1-2, with 8 positions matching TRBD1. Per germline, CDR1 SGHRS and CDR2 YFSETQ. The V gene end was trimmed by 1 base and the J gene end by 6 bases; junction bases not matched to a gene: 5. This CDR3 has 14 residues. CDR3: CASSLLDRVDGYTF. The CDR3 nucleotides read TGCGCCAGCAGCTTGTTGGACAGGGTAGATGGCTACACCTTC.

V usage is TRBV19 and J usage is TRBJ1-5; 11 bases agree with TRBD1. With V trimmed by 7 bases and J by 7 bases, 3 bases remained unmatched. CDR3 size: 13 residues. Germline lookup yields CDR1 LNHDA and CDR2 SQIVND (reference sequence). This chain's CDR3 is CASNRDRGQPQHF. As DNA, the CDR3 is TGTGCCAGTAACCGGGACAGGGGGCAGCCCCAGCATTTT. Full variable domain (rest looked up from reference TRBV19 and TRBJ1-5): DGGITQSPKYLFRKEGQNVTLSCEQNLNHDAMYWYRQDPGQGLRLIYYSQIVNDFQKGDIAEGYSVSREKKESFPLTVTSAQKNPTAFYLCASNRDRGQPQHFGDGTRLSIL.

The V call is TRBV6-2 or TRBV6-3, the J call TRBJ2-5; possibly TRBD1 for D (6 bases). The germline V gene encodes CDR1 MNHEY and CDR2 SVGEGT. The ends were cut back, 0 bases at V and 9 bases at J, with 11 bases in the middle. The CDR3 spans 13 residues. The CDR3 nucleotides read TGTGCCAGCAGTTACTCGTTCAGGGGCGCCCAGTACTTC. This encodes CASSYSFRGAQYF.

The chain carries TRBV9 and TRBJ2-1; 10 bases align to TRBD2. CDR3 size: 15 residues. From germline, CDR1 is SGDLS and CDR2 YYNGEE. V shed 3 bases, J shed 10 bases, and the junction held 10 bases outside the gene matches. This chain's CDR3 is CASSAGAGGRPEQFF. The CDR3 bases are TGTGCCAGCAGCGCCGGAGCGGGAGGGCGACCCGAGCAGTTCTTC. Complete variable domain (other parts from reference TRBV9 and TRBJ2-1): DSGVTQTPKHLITATGQRVTLRCSPRSGDLSVYWYQQSLDQGLQFLIQYYNGEERAKGNILERFSAQQFPDLHSELNLSSLELGDSALYFCASSAGAGGRPEQFFGPGTRLTVL.

The rearrangement uses TRBV30 and TRBJ2-3; no clear D gene. This CDR3 has 12 residues. Germline-derived CDR1 and CDR2 are GTSNPN and SVGIG (reference sequence). Trimming removed 4 bases from V and 7 bases from J, with 12 bases in between. CDR3 in amino acids: CAWMQNPNTQYF. The CDR3 DNA sequence: TGTGCCTGGATGCAGAATCCAAATACGCAGTATTTT.

The rearrangement uses TRBV7-3 and TRBJ1-1; TRBD1 aligns across 8 bases. Germline V lookup: CDR1 SGHTA, CDR2 FQGTGA. The J segment lost 2 bases and the V segment lost 1 base, leaving 12 bases of the junction unmatched. This CDR3 has 18 residues. The CDR3 coding sequence is TGTGCCAGCAGCTTAAATCCCGGGACAGGTACTGTTAACACTGAAGCTTTCTTT. Its translation is CASSLNPGTGTVNTEAFF. Full variable domain (outside the CDR3, taken from reference TRBV7-3 and TRBJ1-1): GAGVSQTPSNKVTEKGKYVELRCDPISGHTALYWYRQSLGQGPEFLIYFQGTGAADDSGLPNDRFFAVRPEGSVSTLKIQRTERGDSAVYLCASSLNPGTGTVNTEAFFGQGTRLTVV.

V gene TRBV9 combines with J gene TRBJ1-2; 7 nucleotides line up with TRBD1. Trimming at V came to 3 bases and at J to 8 bases, leaving 10 bases not matched to a gene. This CDR3 spans 14 amino acids. The germline gives CDR1 SGDLS, CDR2 YYNGEE. The CDR3 nucleotides are TGTGCCAGCAGCGGAACCGCAGGGGGGACCGGCTACACCTTC. Encoded protein: CASSGTAGGTGYTF. Based on the CDR3 plus reference TRBV9 and TRBJ1-2, the full variable domain is DSGVTQTPKHLITATGQRVTLRCSPRSGDLSVYWYQQSLDQGLQFLIQYYNGEERAKGNILERFSAQQFPDLHSELNLSSLELGDSALYFCASSGTAGGTGYTFGSGTRLTVV.

This rearrangement joins TRBV4-1 to TRBJ1-5; D unresolved. The germline V gene encodes CDR1 MGHRA and CDR2 YSYEKL. The ends were cut back, 3 bases at V and 7 bases at J, with 13 bases in the middle. The CDR3 runs 14 residues. CDR3 region: CASSHSSGGQPQHF. CDR3 sequence (DNA): TGCGCCAGCAGCCATTCCTCAGGTGGACAGCCCCAGCATTTT.

The chain uses TRBV28 and TRBJ1-3; a possible D gene is TRBD1 (5 bases). Per germline, CDR1 MDHEN and CDR2 SYDVKM. The CDR3 has 14 residues. Between the trimmed V and J ends, which lost 3 bases and 3 bases, there was a span of 9 bases. The CDR3 DNA sequence: TGTGCCAGCAGTTTGCTAGGGGTTGGAAACACCATATATTTT. Amino acids: CASSLLGVGNTIYF.

The rearrangement uses TRBV4-2 and TRBJ1-5, with D perhaps TRBD1 (5 bases). The CDR3 has 13 amino acids. CDR1 and CDR2 (germline): LGHNA, YNFKEQ. Trimming pared 0 bases from V and 7 bases from J, leaving 7 bases between. CDR3 sequence reads: CASSQEGGQPQHF. The CDR3 coding sequence is TGTGCCAGCAGCCAAGAGGGGGGACAGCCCCAGCATTTT.

The genes are TRBV11-2 and TRBJ1-2; 8 bases agree with TRBD1. The CDR3 covers 13 residues. Unmatched junction bases numbered 1, after V lost 5 bases and J lost 2 bases. CDR1 is SGHAT and CDR2 is FQNNGV in the germline V gene. CDR3: CASSRTGNYGYTF. The CDR3 DNA reads as TGTGCCAGCAGCCGGACAGGGAACTATGGCTACACCTTC.

The chain uses TRBV29-1 and TRBJ2-3; D is ambiguous. V gave up 4 bases and J gave up 2 bases, with 10 bases separating them. The germline gives CDR1 SQVTM, CDR2 ANQGSEA. This CDR3 spans 13 amino acids. The DNA for the CDR3 is TGCAGCGTTGGCCCTAGACTCACAGATACGCAGTATTTT. Its translation is CSVGPRLTDTQYF.

V usage is TRBV11-1 and J usage is TRBJ2-7, with D perhaps matching TRBD2 (7 bases). The germline CDR1 and CDR2 sequences are SGHAT and FQDESV (reference sequence). Trimming removed 7 bases from V and 5 bases from J, with 15 bases in between. This CDR3 has 13 amino acids. The CDR3 DNA is TGTGCCAGCAAGGGGGGGGGCCCCAACGAGCAGTACTTC. Protein sequence: CASKGGGPNEQYF.

Only one count was recorded for this clone. The rearrangement joins TRBV5-1 to TRBJ1-1; TRBD1 might be the D (6 bases). This CDR3 is 12 amino acids long. The V end lost 3 bases, the J end lost 8 bases, and 11 bases lay between the germline ends. CDR1 is SGHRS, CDR2 YFSETQ, per germline. CDR3 nucleotide sequence: TGCGCCAGCAGCTCCGGACAGACAGAAGCTTTCTTT. Protein product: CASSSGQTEAFF.

V is TRBV6-5 and J is TRBJ2-2; D is unclear. This CDR3 contains 15 residues. Germline assignment: CDR1 MNHEY and CDR2 SVGAGI. The V and J ends lost 6 bases and 7 bases respectively, with 18 bases between them. The CDR3 loop is CASRKLSLSGGELFF. The CDR3 coding sequence is TGTGCCAGCAGAAAGTTGTCACTTTCGGGCGGGGAGCTGTTTTTT.

The V call is TRBV5-1, the J call TRBJ2-5; 10 nucleotides line up with TRBD2. Germline trimming cut 2 bases from V and 5 bases from J; bases unmatched to any gene: 3. Germline assignment: CDR1 SGHRS and CDR2 YFSETQ. The CDR3 has 14 residues. CDR3 nucleotides: TGCGCCAGCAGCTTCAGCGGGAGGGGTGAGACCCAGTACTTC. This translates into CASSFSGRGETQYF.

This chain joins TRBV19 and TRBJ2-7, with D possibly TRBD1 on 5 matching bases. CDR1 and CDR2 from the germline V gene are LNHDA and SQIVND (reference sequence). Trimming took off 5 bases at V and 0 bases at J, with 14 bases between the two ends. There are 15 residues in the CDR3. The CDR3 reads CASSPTRVSSYEQYF. In DNA, the CDR3 is TGTGCCAGTAGTCCCACCAGGGTTAGCTCCTACGAGCAGTACTTC.

The chain couples TRBV7-2 to TRBJ1-2, with D unresolved. The germline V gene has CDR1 SGHTA and CDR2 FQGNSA. The V end was cut by 3 bases, the J end by 1 base, with 9 bases between. This CDR3 has 14 residues. This CDR3 reads CASSFGVDNYGYTF. The CDR3 DNA reads TGTGCCAGCAGCTTCGGGGTAGATAACTATGGCTACACCTTC.

The rearrangement joins TRBV7-9 to TRBJ2-2, with TRBD2 as a possible D gene (5 bases). The CDR3 has 16 amino acids. The germline V and J ends were trimmed by 3 bases and 0 bases, with 11 bases remaining between them. Germline CDR1 and CDR2: SEHNR and FQNEAQ (reference sequence). CDR3 sequence reads: CASSFLGRSNTGELFF. The DNA for the CDR3 is TGTGCCAGCAGCTTCTTAGGGAGATCGAACACCGGGGAGCTGTTTTTT.

The chain employs TRBV6-5 and TRBJ2-6; 7 nucleotides agree with TRBD1. V lost 7 bases to trimming and J lost 4 bases; unmatched junction nucleotides: 7. The CDR3 has 15 residues. Germline V gene sequence: CDR1 MNHEY, CDR2 SVGAGI. CDR3 sequence reads: CASISTGTGANVLTF. The DNA for the CDR3 is TGTGCCAGCATTTCGACAGGGACCGGGGCCAACGTCCTGACTTTC.

This sequence joins TRBV28 and TRBJ2-1, with TRBD2 as a possible D gene (6 bases). This CDR3 contains 12 residues. Looked up from germline, CDR1 is MDHEN and CDR2 is SYDVKM. V was pared by 5 bases and J by 7 bases, with 9 bases between. The CDR3 nucleotides read TGTGCCAGCAGTGGGACTCTGAATGAGCAGTTCTTC. Translating gives CASSGTLNEQFF. Full variable domain (rest looked up from reference TRBV28 and TRBJ2-1): DVKVTQSSRYLVKRTGEKVFLECVQDMDHENMFWYRQDPGLGLRLIYFSYDVKMKEKGDIPEGYSVSREKKERFSLILESASTNQTSMYLCASSGTLNEQFFGPGTRLTVL.

The chain recombines TRBV6-5 with TRBJ1-5, with D unclear. This CDR3 is built from 13 residues. The germline V and J ends were trimmed by 8 bases and 0 bases, with 8 bases remaining between them. Germline CDR1 and CDR2: MNHEY and SVGAGI. The CDR3 protein is CASLLYSNQPQHF. The CDR3 region has the DNA TGTGCCAGCCTCCTTTATAGCAATCAGCCCCAGCATTTT.